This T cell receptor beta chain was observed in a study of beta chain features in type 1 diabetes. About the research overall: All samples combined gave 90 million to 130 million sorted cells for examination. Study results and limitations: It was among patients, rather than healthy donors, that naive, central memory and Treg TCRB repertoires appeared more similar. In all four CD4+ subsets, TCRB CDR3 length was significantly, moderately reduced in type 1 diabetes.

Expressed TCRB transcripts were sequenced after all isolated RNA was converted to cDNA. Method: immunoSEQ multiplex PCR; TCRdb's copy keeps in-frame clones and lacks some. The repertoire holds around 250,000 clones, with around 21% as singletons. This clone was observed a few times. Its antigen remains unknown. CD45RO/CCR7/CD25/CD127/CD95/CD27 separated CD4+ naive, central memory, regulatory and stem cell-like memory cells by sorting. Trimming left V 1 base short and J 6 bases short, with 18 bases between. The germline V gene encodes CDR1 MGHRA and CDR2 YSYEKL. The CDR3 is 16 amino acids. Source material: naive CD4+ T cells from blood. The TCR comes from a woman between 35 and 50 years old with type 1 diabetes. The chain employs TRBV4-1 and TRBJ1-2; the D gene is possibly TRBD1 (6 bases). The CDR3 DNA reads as TGCGCCAGCAGCCAAGCCGTGACAGGAAGGATGGATGGCTACACCTTC. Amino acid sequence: CASSQAVTGRMDGYTF.